A selection of T cell receptor beta chains follows, all from one sample in a study of CD8 T cells in ankylosing spondylitis. TCRdb called the 5' RACE reads again in MiXCR, with one record for every CDR3 protein. Of 700,000 or so distinct CDR3 sequences in the sample, roughly 19% were seen once. Input material: blood, either unsorted or a sorted T cell fraction (not recorded which). All receptors come from a male donor with ankylosing spondylitis. The CDR3 runs from the conserved cysteine through the conserved F or W. Each record gives: V gene, J gene, CDR3 protein.

v_gene: TRBV5-1
j_gene: TRBJ2-2
CDR3aa: CASSLGADTGELFF

v_gene: TRBV12-3/TRBV12-4
j_gene: TRBJ2-1
CDR3aa: CASSSERGTLLNEQFF

v_gene: TRBV20-1
j_gene: TRBJ2-7
CDR3aa: CSAQASRDRTYEQYF

v_gene: TRBV29-1
j_gene: TRBJ2-1
CDR3aa: CSVVGASPEQFF

v_gene: TRBV5-1
j_gene: TRBJ2-2
CDR3aa: CASSSGLAGARGTGELFF

v_gene: TRBV29-1
j_gene: TRBJ2-2
CDR3aa: CSVEGDRGQRTGELFF

v_gene: TRBV10-2
j_gene: TRBJ1-1
CDR3aa: CASSPEEAGGDTEAFF

v_gene: TRBV12-3/TRBV12-4
j_gene: TRBJ2-7
CDR3aa: CASSFVGKAGRSPYEQYF

v_gene: TRBV5-1
j_gene: TRBJ2-6
CDR3aa: CASRQVSGANVLTF

v_gene: TRBV5-1
j_gene: TRBJ2-1
CDR3aa: CASSLWGGDEQFF

v_gene: TRBV12-3/TRBV12-4
j_gene: TRBJ2-5
CDR3aa: CASSTGLAGGGRETQYF

v_gene: TRBV20-1
j_gene: TRBJ2-1
CDR3aa: CSAREALPGGWNNEQFF

v_gene: TRBV5-1
j_gene: TRBJ2-3
CDR3aa: CASSLGGTGATDTQYF

v_gene: TRBV7-9
j_gene: TRBJ1-2
CDR3aa: CASRAGTGIYGYTF

v_gene: TRBV20-1
j_gene: TRBJ2-4
CDR3aa: CSARGPHGKNIQYF

v_gene: TRBV15
j_gene: TRBJ2-1
CDR3aa: CATSIWTAGGDNEQFF

v_gene: TRBV29-1
j_gene: TRBJ1-1
CDR3aa: CSVDTGTGYTEAFF

v_gene: TRBV7-3
j_gene: TRBJ2-2
CDR3aa: CASSLTRGWTGELFF

v_gene: TRBV5-1
j_gene: TRBJ2-4
CDR3aa: CASSGTSGRAGNIQYF

v_gene: TRBV7-2
j_gene: TRBJ2-3
CDR3aa: CASSIKGGTDTQYF

v_gene: TRBV12-3/TRBV12-4
j_gene: TRBJ2-7
CDR3aa: CASSYWPISYEQYF

v_gene: TRBV5-5
j_gene: TRBJ2-1
CDR3aa: CASSLASPLNEQFF

v_gene: TRBV15
j_gene: TRBJ2-3
CDR3aa: CATSRDPPWSYTGSSDTQYF

v_gene: TRBV12-3/TRBV12-4
j_gene: TRBJ1-1
CDR3aa: CASSRDRQDTEAFF

v_gene: TRBV12-3/TRBV12-4
j_gene: TRBJ1-3
CDR3aa: CASSRGRSGNTIYF

v_gene: TRBV6-1
j_gene: TRBJ1-2
CDR3aa: CASRRQGPNYGYTF

v_gene: TRBV6-6
j_gene: TRBJ1-1
CDR3aa: CASTRGLTEAFF

v_gene: TRBV5-1
j_gene: TRBJ1-1
CDR3aa: CASSPTDRGGTEAFF

v_gene: TRBV5-1
j_gene: TRBJ2-7
CDR3aa: CASSFRTGGTYEQYF

v_gene: TRBV20-1
j_gene: TRBJ1-2
CDR3aa: CSARDKQGGLFYGYTF

v_gene: TRBV24-1
j_gene: TRBJ2-7
CDR3aa: CATSDSASGNYEQYF

v_gene: TRBV6-1
j_gene: TRBJ2-7
CDR3aa: CASSEDPGSSYEQYF

v_gene: TRBV4-1
j_gene: TRBJ1-6
CDR3aa: CASSLRDTNSPLHF

v_gene: TRBV7-2
j_gene: TRBJ2-5
CDR3aa: CASSSHGLAGEETQYF

v_gene: TRBV20-1
j_gene: TRBJ2-6
CDR3aa: CSARDHRSSGANVLTF

v_gene: TRBV20-1
j_gene: TRBJ2-3
CDR3aa: CSAPPVAGATDTQYF

v_gene: TRBV10-3
j_gene: TRBJ2-5
CDR3aa: CAISESGTSGGAKTQYF

v_gene: TRBV5-5
j_gene: TRBJ2-3
CDR3aa: CASSVVGGGRSDTQYF